This section outlines one TCR beta chain sequence together with its context. Its antigen has not been determined. The germline gene is not matched at one end of the junction; a read error may be the cause. The sample originates from a study of tumor-infiltrating lymphocytes in primary liver carcinoma (dated by TCRdb to the late 2010s). Some background on the complete study: Hepatocellular carcinoma (four) or combined HCC and intrahepatic cholangiocarcinoma (one) was present in the five patients, who were three men and two women aged 30 to 69 years. Tumors of the five patients were stage T1-T3 N0M0 with maximum diameters of roughly 4.2 to 10 cm. Each sample produced about 3.5 to 8 million productive TCRbeta reads, and read depth showed no significant difference between tissue types. TCRbeta repertoire sequencing, expression microarrays and whole-exome sequencing were combined in the study across five regions of each liver tumor, with adjacent normal tissue and blood also included. A total of 35 or so specimens from 5 patients, comprising approximately 25 tumor regions, 5 adjacent noncancerous liver tissues and 5 peripheral blood samples, were covered by TCRbeta repertoire sequencing. High reproducibility was observed for the technical replicate repertoires, with mean shared-clone rates approximately 0.9 and correlation coefficients above 0.95.

CDR1 and CDR2 (SGHNT, YYREEE) derive from the germline V gene (reference sequence). Inclusive of the bounding cysteine and phenylalanine, the CDR3 is 13 residues long. Just CDR3 DNA is preserved here, 39 bases in frame from base 1. Overall results and qualifications from the work: Bulk unsorted samples precluded comparing CD4+ and CD8+ T cell repertoires. Only the TCR beta chain was sequenced, so true repertoire diversity is likely underestimated because unpaired alpha chains were not captured. The top 250 clones made up a significantly larger repertoire fraction in tumors than in blood (p = 0.039). Pairs of tumor regions showed greater repertoire overlap (mean around 35%) than tumor-adjacent pairs (about 17%) or tumor-blood pairs (around 15%), which is consistent with antigen-driven expansion. With just a few patients in the study, the authors point out that the findings should be validated in a larger study.

Starting from approximately 500 ng total RNA, TCRbeta-specific cDNA was produced by reverse transcription with a constant-region primer and ProtoScript II reverse transcriptase. Three nested multiplex PCR rounds, following a slightly modified ARM-PCR procedure, were used to build the TCRbeta libraries. Each of the first two PCR rounds ran for about 10 cycles and used multiplex TRBV1-TRBV30 forward primers together with a Cbeta reverse primer. Sample barcodes and Illumina adapters were attached in a final 25-cycle PCR using Deep VentR polymerase. Before sequencing, amplicons between 200 and 500 bp were purified from gel using a QIAquick gel extraction kit. The TCRbeta amplicons were sequenced with 250-bp paired-end reads on an Illumina HiSeq 2500. The study's own analysis went as follows. Trimmomatic v0.33 was used to quality-trim the reads, and FLASH v1.2.11 was used to merge paired reads so that full CDR3 sequences could be recovered. MiGEC v1.2.1b assigned V, D and J germline segments to the rearranged TCRbeta sequences. Clonotype statistics and Shannon-Wiener diversity indices were calculated with VDJtools v1.0.0. To cut down on sampling bias, every analysis after diversity analysis relied on just the 250 most abundant clonotypes from each sample. The public reads were reprocessed in TCRdb via fastp at Q25 and MiXCR, keeping in-frame beta chains. Merged by CDR3 protein, the rows form single entries marked with the most common genes and DNA. TCRdb assigned the V and J calls; the authors' analysis was not used. This sample gives 45,000 or so distinct CDR3 sequences in total; about 75% of them show up just once. Together, the top ten hold over 30% of the sample.

Without any cell sorting, total RNA and DNA were extracted together from around 18-30 mg of bulk tissue using the AllPrep DNA/RNA mini kit. Between November 2015 and 2016, 4 to 6 patients in China with histopathologically diagnosed primary liver carcinoma had surgical resection. Chronic HBV infection was present in the patients, and the patients were treatment-naive at sampling. Fresh tumor and adjacent tissue pieces were bisected; one half was stored in RNAlater at -80°C, the other sent for histology. What was sequenced was tumor-adjacent normal liver tissue. The receptor was isolated from a woman younger than 45 with primary liver carcinoma and hepatitis B virus infection. The chain employs TRBV5-4 and TRBJ2-1, with the D gene uncertain. Here is the DNA: TGTGCCAGCAGCTTAACTCCAGTGGATGAGCTGTTCTTC. Its product reads: CASSLTPVDELFF.